These T cell receptor beta chains were read from a single sample in a study of blood T cell repertoires in COVID-19. Libraries were prepared by immunoSEQ multiplex PCR; TCRdb keeps only in-frame clonotypes and omits some of them. In the table there are 150,000 or so clones, 80% to 90% of which are singletons. The specimen was peripheral blood. The receptors originated from a man aged 55 to 70 with acute or convalescent COVID-19. The conserved cysteine and the conserved F or W are not part of the CDR3 here. A D gene is named only where the DNA matches it firmly.

v_call | d_call | cdr3_aa
TRBV28 | NA | ASSPGQLLNEKLF
TRBV25-1 | NA | ASSRLTSDDGYT
TRBV7-9 | NA | ASSRSPRRAGTGANVLT
TRBV14 | TRBD2 | ASSLRTSGVSYEQY
TRBV7-6 | TRBD2 | ASSTLAGGNTGELF
TRBV2 | NA | AAGGNNNQPQH
TRBV28 | NA | ASSNASGKY
TRBV2 | NA | ASNQNTPYEQY
TRBV19 | TRBD2 | ASSMGLAGGPYTQY
TRBV7-3 | NA | ASSSGPRGIDTQY
TRBV3-1/TRBV3-2 | NA | ASSQTPTASYEQY
TRBV10-3 | NA | AISERRGGSTDTQY
TRBV19 | NA | ASSKQSYSNQPQH
TRBV7-2 | TRBD1 | ASSFRTGPNEQY
TRBV11-2 | TRBD1 | ASSYDRATGELF
TRBV13 | TRBD2 | ASSSTWTSDEQY
TRBV7-9 | TRBD2 | ASSFSGTSLNEQY
TRBV28 | NA | ASSSPQSPYNEKLF
TRBV19 | TRBD1 | ASSISNRGYNQPQH